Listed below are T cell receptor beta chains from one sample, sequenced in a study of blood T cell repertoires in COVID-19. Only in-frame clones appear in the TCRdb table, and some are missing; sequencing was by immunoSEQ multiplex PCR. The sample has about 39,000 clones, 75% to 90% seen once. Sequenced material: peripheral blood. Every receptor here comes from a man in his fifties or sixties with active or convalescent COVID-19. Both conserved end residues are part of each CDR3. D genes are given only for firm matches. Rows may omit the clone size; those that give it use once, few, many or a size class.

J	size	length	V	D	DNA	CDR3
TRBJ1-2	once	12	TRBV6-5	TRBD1	TGTGCCAGCCGGGACAGAACCTATGGCTACACCTTC	CASRDRTYGYTF
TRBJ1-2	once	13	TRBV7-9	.	TGTGCCAGCAGCCCAACGACAGCCTATGGCTACACCTTC	CASSPTTAYGYTF
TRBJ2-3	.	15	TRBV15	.	TGTGCCACCAGCCAGGGTCCAACTAGCACAGATACGCAGTATTTT	CATSQGPTSTDTQYF
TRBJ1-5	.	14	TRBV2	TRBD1	TGTGCCAGCAGTGGACAGGGGATGGGTCAGCCCCAGCATTTT	CASSGQGMGQPQHF
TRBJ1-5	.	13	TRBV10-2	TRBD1	TGCGCCAGCCAGACAGGGCCTGATCAGCCCCAGCATTTT	CASQTGPDQPQHF
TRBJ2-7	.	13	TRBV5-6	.	TGTGCCAGCAGCTTCTTCCCCCCCGACGAGCAGTACTTC	CASSFFPPDEQYF
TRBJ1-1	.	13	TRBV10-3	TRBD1	TGTGCCATCAAGACGACAGGGACCACTGAAGCTTTCTTT	CAIKTTGTTEAFF
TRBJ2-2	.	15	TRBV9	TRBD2	TGTGCCAGCAGCCAAAGCGGGAGTGGCACCGGGGAGCTGTTTTTT	CASSQSGSGTGELFF
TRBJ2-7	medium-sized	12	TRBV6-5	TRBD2	TGTGCCAGCAGGGACGGAGCGGGGGAGCAGTACTTC	CASRDGAGEQYF
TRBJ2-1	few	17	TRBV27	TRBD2	TGTGCCAGCAGTAGTCTTCTAGCGGGAGGCCTCGACAATGAGCAGTTCTTC	CASSSLLAGGLDNEQFF
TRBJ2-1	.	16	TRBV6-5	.	TGTGCCAGCAGTTACGACACAGGGCGGATTTACAATGAGCAGTTCTTC	CASSYDTGRIYNEQFF
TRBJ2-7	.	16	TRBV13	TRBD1	TGTGCCAGCAGCCCCGTGCGCGGGACAGGGCGCTACGAGCAGTACTTC	CASSPVRGTGRYEQYF
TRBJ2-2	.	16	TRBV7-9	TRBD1	TGTGCCAGCAGCTCCCGGGACAGGGCGAACACCGGGGAGCTGTTTTTT	CASSSRDRANTGELFF
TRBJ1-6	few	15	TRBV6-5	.	TGTGCCAGCAGTTACAGGGGGTCCGGCGATTCACCCCTCCACTTT	CASSYRGSGDSPLHF
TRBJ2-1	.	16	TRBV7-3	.	TGTGCCAGCAGCTTCAGGTGGGAGACCACCTACAATGAGCAGTTCTTC	CASSFRWETTYNEQFF
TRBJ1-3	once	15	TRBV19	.	TGTGCCAGTACCCCTCCGGGGGTGGGAGGAAACACCATATATTTT	CASTPPGVGGNTIYF
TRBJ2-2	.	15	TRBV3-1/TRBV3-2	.	TGTGCCAGCAGCCTCCGGAGCGCGAACACCGGGGAGCTGTTTTTT	CASSLRSANTGELFF
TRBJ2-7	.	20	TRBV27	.	TGTGCCAGCAGTACCGTGGGGCCTTCCCCCCACATCCCACGCCTGTACGAGCAGTACTTC	CASSTVGPSPHIPRLYEQYF
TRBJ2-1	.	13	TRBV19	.	TGTGCCAGTACCCCCCGGGGTATGGGTGAGCAGTTCTTC	CASTPRGMGEQFF
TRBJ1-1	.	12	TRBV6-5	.	TGTGCCAGCAGTACGAGTGCAAGCAAAGCTTTCTTT	CASSTSASKAFF
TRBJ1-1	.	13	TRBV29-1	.	TGCAGCGTGCCCGGTACGATGAACACTGAAGCTTTCTTT	CSVPGTMNTEAFF
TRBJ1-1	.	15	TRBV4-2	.	TGTGCCAGCAGCCAATCCAGGGCGCACGGCACTGAAGCTTTCTTT	CASSQSRAHGTEAFF
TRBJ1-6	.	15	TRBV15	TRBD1	TGTGCCACCAGTAGACAGGGTTCCTATAATTCACCCCTCCACTTT	CATSRQGSYNSPLHF
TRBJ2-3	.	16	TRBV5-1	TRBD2	TGCGCCAGCAGCCCGCTAGCGGGAGGTGGCACAGATACGCAGTATTTT	CASSPLAGGGTDTQYF
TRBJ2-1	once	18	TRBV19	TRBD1	TGTGCCAGTAGTATACGAGGGACAGGGGTGATTCGAGGCAATGAGCAGTTCTTC	CASSIRGTGVIRGNEQFF
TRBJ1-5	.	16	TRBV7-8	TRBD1	TGTGCCAGCAGCCACAGACAGGGAAGTCTCACTCAGCCCCAGCATTTT	CASSHRQGSLTQPQHF